Below, 17 T cell receptor beta chains from the same sample are listed, as sequenced in a study of esophageal squamous cell carcinoma under preoperative chemotherapy. Indicated time point: before preoperative PTX-NDP chemotherapy. In TCRdb, the PCR reads were re-called with MiXCR into one record per CDR3 protein. The sample contains around 12,000 distinct CDR3 sequences, roughly half of which appear only once. Sampling was performed from a patient given preoperative chemotherapy. All receptors derive from a human donor with esophageal squamous cell carcinoma. The donor label of this sample is uncertain.

As to this clonotype: The junction and the germline gene differ at one end; a read error may be behind it. The chain couples TRBV6-1 to TRBJ2-3; D may be TRBD2 (7 bases). The CDR3 is 17 residues long. Germline CDR1 is MNHNS and CDR2 is SASEGT. DNA of the CDR3: TGTGCCAGCAGTGCGGGTGGGGGGGGGACACAGAAAGATACGCAGTATTTC. It yields the protein CASSAGGGGTQKDTQYF.

On this clonotype itself: Germline and junction disagree at one end, which may indicate a read error. The chain recombines TRBV6-1 with TRBJ2-6; 8 nucleotides line up with TRBD2. This CDR3 has 15 amino acids. CDR1 and CDR2 (germline): MNHNS, SASEGT. CDR3 in DNA: TGTGCCAGCCTCCCGGGACTAGGGGCCTACAATAAGCAGTTTTTC. It translates to CASLPGLGAYNKQFF.

By share of the sample, this clonotype is medium-sized (0.01 to 0.1%). V is TRBV7-2 and J is TRBJ2-1; weak D call: TRBD1 (6 bases). The J call may be faulty, since TRBJ2-7 better matches the DNA end. Germline-derived CDR1 and CDR2 are SGHTA and FQGNSA. CDR3 size: 17 residues. The CDR3 DNA reads TGTGCCAGCAGCTTAGCTAGGCCGGGACCCCAAGGGGGTGAGCAGTACTTC. This translates into CASSLARPGPQGGEQYF.

V and J are TRBV6-1 and TRBJ2-2, with a weak D call TRBD2 (6 bases). The J call may be incorrect, as the DNA end agrees better with TRBJ2-3. This CDR3 contains 15 residues. Germline CDR1 is MNHNS and CDR2 is SASEGT. The CDR3 DNA sequence: TGTGCCAGCAGTGAAGGACTAGTGGGCACCGGGAAGCAGTATTTT. It encodes CASSEGLVGTGKQYF.

This clonotype has at least ten counts. The CDR3 bases are TGTGCCAGCAGTGACAGGGACACCGGGGAGCTGTTTTTT. Protein sequence: CASSDRDTGELFF. The J gene is TRBJ2-2, the V gene TRBV6-1; weak D call: TRBD1 (5 bases). Per germline, CDR1 MNHNS and CDR2 SASEGT. The V end was cut by 3 bases, the J end by 3 bases, with 5 bases between. The CDR3 totals 13 residues.

The V and J genes are TRBV6-1 and TRBJ2-3, with D possibly called TRBD1 or TRBD2 (5 bases each). The last part of the DNA fits TRBJ2-5 better; the J call may be wrong. Germline-derived CDR1 and CDR2 are MNHNS and SASEGT. CDR3 length: 16 residues. The CDR3, as DNA: TGTGCCAGCAGTGAAGGGACGGGGAGTTGGGGGGAGACCCAGTACTTC. It translates to CASSEGTGSWGETQYF.

The V gene is TRBV6-5, the J gene TRBJ2-3; possible D gene TRBD1, 5 bases. Per the germline V gene, CDR1 is MNHEY and CDR2 is SVGAGI. V lost 2 bases and J 2 bases, leaving 14 bases between the germline ends. CDR3 length: 16 residues. For the CDR3, the DNA is TGTGCCAGCAGTTACGACTCGGTTGGGGCCACAGATACGCAGTATTTT. This sequence encodes CASSYDSVGATDTQYF.

V is TRBV12-3 or TRBV12-4 and J is TRBJ2-5, with 7 bases that match TRBD1. The DNA end is a closer match to TRBJ2-7, so the J assignment may be wrong. The CDR3 extends over 14 amino acids. In DNA form, the CDR3 reads TGTGCCAGCAAACGAGCAGGGGGCTCCTACGAGCAGTACTTC. Translation: CASKRAGGSYEQYF.

In nucleotides, the CDR3 is TGTGCCAGCAGTTTGAAGGGGAACACTGAAGCTTTCTTT. As protein: CASSLKGNTEAFF. The chain joins TRBV12-3 or TRBV12-4 to TRBJ1-1, with D hard to call. V lost 3 bases and J lost 1, with 6 bases in between. The CDR3 loop spans 13 amino acids.

This clonotype has just a few counts. V and J are TRBV6-1 and TRBJ1-1; D is undetermined. In germline, CDR1 is MNHNS, CDR2 SASEGT. The CDR3 extends over 14 amino acids. Trimming pared 6 bases from V and 2 bases from J, leaving 13 bases between. This CDR3 reads CASSADGINTEAFF. For the CDR3, the DNA is TGTGCCAGCAGCGCCGACGGAATTAACACTGAAGCTTTCTTT.

This clonotype occurred once. The rearrangement uses TRBV6-5 and TRBJ2-1; 9 bases match TRBD2. This CDR3 region has 11 residues. The germline V gene encodes CDR1 MNHEY and CDR2 SVGAGI. V lost 4 bases to trimming and J lost 15 bases; unmatched junction nucleotides: 4. CDR3 nucleotide sequence: TGTGCCAGCAGTTTAGCGGGAGCCCGGTTCTTC. Amino acid sequence: CASSLAGARFF.

The table lists this clonotype with a count of one. V and J are TRBV6-5 and TRBJ2-1; 7 positions agree with TRBD2. The germline V gene encodes CDR1 MNHEY and CDR2 SVGAGI. After removal of 2 bases from V and 12 bases from J, the junction contained 13 bases not matched to a gene. The CDR3 has 15 amino acids. CDR3 amino acids: CASSYPAGDYDAQFF. The DNA of the CDR3 is TGTGCCAGCAGTTACCCGGCGGGGGACTACGATGCGCAGTTCTTC.

This clonotype was recorded only once. The chain links TRBV6-1 to TRBJ2-1; tentative D call: TRBD1 (6 bases). The CDR3 spans 13 residues. Between the trimmed V and J ends, which lost 2 bases and 13 bases, there was a span of 15 bases. Germline CDR1 is MNHNS and CDR2 is SASEGT. CDR3 sequence (DNA): TGTGCCAGCAGTGAAACAGGGCTGAAGACCCAGTTCTTC. Translating gives CASSETGLKTQFF.

V is TRBV6-1 and J is TRBJ1-4, with 7 bases aligning to TRBD1. CDR1 is MNHNS and CDR2 is SASEGT in the germline V gene. The trim removed 7 bases at V and 6 bases at J, leaving 8 bases unmatched. This CDR3 spans 14 amino acids. The CDR3 spells CASKIAGTDEKLFF. Here the CDR3 DNA reads TGTGCCAGCAAGATAGCCGGGACAGATGAAAAACTGTTTTTT.

This chain uses TRBV6-1 with TRBJ2-3, with TRBD1 as a possible D gene (6 bases). The CDR3 covers 16 residues. V was shortened by 6 bases and J by 2 bases, with 18 bases between the two germline ends. Germline CDR1 and CDR2: MNHNS and SASEGT. The CDR3 here is CASRGLGGSDTDTQYF. CDR3 DNA: TGTGCCAGCAGGGGGCTTGGGGGCAGCGACACAGATACGCAGTATTTT.

Concerning this clonotype: Compared with germline, one end of the junction differs, possibly owing to a read error. This chain joins TRBV6-1 and TRBJ2-3; the D gene could be TRBD1 or TRBD2 (7 bases each). The CDR3 covers 14 residues. Germline lookup yields CDR1 MNHNS and CDR2 SASEGT. Here the CDR3 reads CAGRGGGDQDMQYF. The CDR3 coding sequence is TGTGCCGGCAGGGGGGGGGGGGATCAAGATATGCAGTATTTT.

The V call is TRBV6-5, the J call TRBJ2-1; TRBD1 aligns across 10 bases. Germline loops: CDR1 MNHEY, CDR2 SVGAGI. Trimming removed 0 bases from V and 13 bases from J; junction bases left unmatched: 9. This CDR3 is 15 amino acids long. The CDR3 here is CASSYSTGGAETQFF. The CDR3 nucleotides are TGTGCCAGCAGTTACTCGACAGGGGGCGCAGAGACCCAGTTCTTC.